The T cell receptor beta chain under discussion was sequenced for a study of cytomegalovirus exposure and HLA in healthy donors. Details on this clone: Antigen unknown.

There are 19 residues in the CDR3. The V gene's germline CDR1 is SGHKS and CDR2 YYEKEE (reference sequence). V gave up 0 bases and J gave up 3 bases; unmatched junction bases: 12. A multiplex PCR was run with 60 Vbeta primers and 13 Jbeta primers. Assay: immunoSEQ multiplex PCR; the TCRdb copy retains only in-frame clones and omits some. The sample has roughly 190,000 clones, about 80% seen once. Study results and limitations: TCR beta sequences reportedly predicted most subjects' HLA-A and HLA-B alleles accurately.

The sequenced sample was PBMCs. The TCR originated in a woman aged 45-65 years in good health and CMV-seropositive. V and J are TRBV5-5 and TRBJ2-4, with 10 bases aligning to TRBD2. The CDR3 reads CASSLDLSGGSVDKNIQYF. CDR3 nucleotide sequence: TGTGCCAGCAGCTTGGATCTTAGCGGGGGGTCAGTCGACAAAAACATTCAGTACTTC.